This TCR beta chain was recovered during a study of patients and donors after allogeneic stem cell transplantation (TCRdb year 2020). On this clonotype itself: Its antigen is not yet known. No much larger clone exists at a distance of one base, and base qualities are not known.

The receptor library was made with RT-PCR. The data were produced on a NextSeq 550. TCRdb's own reprocessing of the public reads used fastp at Q25 and MiXCR and kept productive beta chains. One record per CDR3 amino acid sequence lists the most common genes and DNA. This sample has a few hundred thousand distinct CDR3 sequences in its table, and 38% of those were observed once. The leading ten clones occupy roughly 10% of the sample. The CDR3 has 14 amino acids, counting the end cysteine and phenylalanine. Only the CDR3 portion is preserved as DNA: 42 bases, with reading frame beginning at the first base. The germline V gene gives CDR1 as SGHRS and CDR2 as YFSETQ. Trimming accounts for 4 bases at V and 5 bases at J, while the number of junction bases matched to no gene is 7.

What was sequenced was blood, either unsorted or a sorted T cell fraction (not recorded which). The sequence was collected from a human donor who was either an allogeneic HSCT recipient or a stem cell or donor lymphocyte infusion donor (not recorded which). It is not recorded whose cells these are; they may come from a transplant donor. In this chain, TRBV5-1 is recombined with TRBJ2-3; 7 bases in the junction line up with TRBD1. The bases are TGCGCCAGCAGCCCTGGATCAGGGGGAGATACGCAGTATTTT. This gives the protein CASSPGSGGDTQYF.